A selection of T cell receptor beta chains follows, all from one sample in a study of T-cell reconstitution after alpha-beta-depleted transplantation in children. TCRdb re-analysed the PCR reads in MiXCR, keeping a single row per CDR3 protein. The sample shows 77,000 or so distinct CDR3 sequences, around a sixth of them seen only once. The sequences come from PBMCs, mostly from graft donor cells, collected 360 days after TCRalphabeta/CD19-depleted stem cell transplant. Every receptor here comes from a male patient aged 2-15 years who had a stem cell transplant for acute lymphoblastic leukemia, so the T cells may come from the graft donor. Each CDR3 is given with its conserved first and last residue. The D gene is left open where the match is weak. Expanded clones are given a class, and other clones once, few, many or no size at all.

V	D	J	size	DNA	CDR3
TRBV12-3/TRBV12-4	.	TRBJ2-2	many	TGTGCCAGCAGTCGGCCGGGACGGCCCGGGGAGCTGTTTTTT	CASSRPGRPGELFF
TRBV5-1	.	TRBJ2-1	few	TGCGCCAGCAGCTTGGGACCTACTACTGAGCAGTTCTTC	CASSLGPTTEQFF
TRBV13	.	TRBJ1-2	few	TGTGCCAGCAGCATCACAGGGCATTATGGCTACACCTTC	CASSITGHYGYTF
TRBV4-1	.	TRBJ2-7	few	TGCGCCAGCAGCCAAGATATGAGCGAATTTAGGGAGCAGTACTTC	CASSQDMSEFREQYF
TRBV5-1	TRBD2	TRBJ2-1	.	TGCGCCAGCAGCTTGGGACTAGCCAACAATGAGCAGTTCTTC	CASSLGLANNEQFF
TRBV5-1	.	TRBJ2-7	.	TGCGCCAGCAGCTTGACAGGTAGTTACGAGCAGTACTTC	CASSLTGSYEQYF
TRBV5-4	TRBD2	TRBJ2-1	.	TGTGCCAGCAGCTTACCAGGACTAGCGGGAGAAGGGTACAATGAGCAGTTCTTC	CASSLPGLAGEGYNEQFF
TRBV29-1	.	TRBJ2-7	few	TGCAGCGTTGAAGCCCCGTGGACCTACGAGCAGTACTTC	CSVEAPWTYEQYF
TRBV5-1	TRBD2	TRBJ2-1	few	TGCGCCAGCAGCTTGTCACTAGCGGAGTACAATGAGCAGTTCTTC	CASSLSLAEYNEQFF
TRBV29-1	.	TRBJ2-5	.	TGCAGCGTTGAAGATTGGGAGACCCAGTACTTC	CSVEDWETQYF
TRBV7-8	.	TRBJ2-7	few	TGTGCCAGCAGCCCCTCCAGGCAGGCAAGTACCTACGAGCAGTACTTC	CASSPSRQASTYEQYF
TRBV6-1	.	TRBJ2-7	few	TGTGCCAGCAGTGAAGATCCTTTTTCCTACGAGCAGTACTTC	CASSEDPFSYEQYF
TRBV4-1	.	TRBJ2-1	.	TGCGCCAGCAGCCAAGGAAGAAATTACGGGCCAAGACTATACAATGAGCAGTTCTTC	CASSQGRNYGPRLYNEQFF
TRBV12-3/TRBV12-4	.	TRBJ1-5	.	TGTGCCAGCAGTTTTTACAGGCATCAGCCCCAGCATTTT	CASSFYRHQPQHF
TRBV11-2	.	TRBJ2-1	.	TGTGCCAGCAGCTTAGGGGGGGTCTTCTACAATGAGCAGTTCTTC	CASSLGGVFYNEQFF
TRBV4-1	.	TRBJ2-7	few	TGCGCCAGCAGCCAAACGGGGGCGGTTAGCTCCTACGAGCAGTACTTC	CASSQTGAVSSYEQYF
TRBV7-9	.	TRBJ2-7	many	TGTGCCAGCAGTCGACGAGGGGTGCGGACCTACGAGCAGTACTTC	CASSRRGVRTYEQYF
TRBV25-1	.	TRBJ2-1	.	TGTGCCAGCAGTGAGGTCCACTACAATGAGCAGTTCTTC	CASSEVHYNEQFF